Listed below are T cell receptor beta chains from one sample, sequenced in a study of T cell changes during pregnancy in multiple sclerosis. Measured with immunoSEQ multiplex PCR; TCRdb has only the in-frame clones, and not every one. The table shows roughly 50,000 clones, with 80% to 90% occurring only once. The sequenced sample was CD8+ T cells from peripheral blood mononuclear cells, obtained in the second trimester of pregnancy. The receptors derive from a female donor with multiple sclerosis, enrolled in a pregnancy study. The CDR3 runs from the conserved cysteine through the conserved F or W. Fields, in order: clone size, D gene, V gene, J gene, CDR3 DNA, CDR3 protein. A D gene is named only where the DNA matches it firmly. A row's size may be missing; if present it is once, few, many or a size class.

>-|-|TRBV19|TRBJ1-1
TGTGCCAGTAGTATAGAACTGCTGACTGAAGCTTTCTTT
CASSIELLTEAFF
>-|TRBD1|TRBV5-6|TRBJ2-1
TGTGCCAGCAGCTTGGTAAAAGGGGACAGTCTTCTCTTC
CASSLVKGDSLLF
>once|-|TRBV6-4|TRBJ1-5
TGTGCCAGCAGTGAAAAGGCAGGGTCCAATCAGCCCCAGCATTTT
CASSEKAGSNQPQHF
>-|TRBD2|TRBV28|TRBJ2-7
TGTGCCAGCAGTGATAGCGGGAGTAACCAACCCTACGAGCAGTACTTC
CASSDSGSNQPYEQYF
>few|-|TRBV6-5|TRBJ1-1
TGTGCCAGCAGTGCGCTAGGGGGCACTGAAGCTTTCTTT
CASSALGGTEAFF
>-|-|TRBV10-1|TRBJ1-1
TGCGCCAGCAGTGTAGCTGTGACGGGGGTCGGCACTGAAGCTTTCTTT
CASSVAVTGVGTEAFF
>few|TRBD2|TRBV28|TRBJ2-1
TGTGCCAGCAGGCGTGGACTAGCGGTCGGCGATGAGCAGTTCTTC
CASRRGLAVGDEQFF
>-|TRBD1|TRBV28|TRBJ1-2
TGTGCCAGCAGTTTACCCCCGACCGGGACAGCCTTCCGTCGCGACTATGGCTACACCTTC
CASSLPPTGTAFRRDYGYTF
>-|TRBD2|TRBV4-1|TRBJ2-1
TGCGCCAGTCAATCGGGACTAGGAGAGGTGGGTGAGCAGTTCTTC
CASQSGLGEVGEQFF
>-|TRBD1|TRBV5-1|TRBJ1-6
TGCGCCAGCAGCCTGGAAAATCCGGGACAGATTAATTCACCCCTCCACTTT
CASSLENPGQINSPLHF
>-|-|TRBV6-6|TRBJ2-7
TGTGCCAGTCTTCAGGGTGGAGAGCAGTACTTC
CASLQGGEQYF
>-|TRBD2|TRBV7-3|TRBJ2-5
TGTGCCAGCAGCCCTAAGGGACTAGCAGGAGAGACCCAGTACTTC
CASSPKGLAGETQYF
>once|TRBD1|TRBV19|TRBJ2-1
TGTGCCAGTAGTAAGCCCCGGGACAGCTACAATGAGCAGTTCTTC
CASSKPRDSYNEQFF
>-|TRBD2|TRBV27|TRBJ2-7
TGTGCCAGCAGCCGTTCCATCGGGGACTACACCTACGAGCAGTACTTC
CASSRSIGDYTYEQYF